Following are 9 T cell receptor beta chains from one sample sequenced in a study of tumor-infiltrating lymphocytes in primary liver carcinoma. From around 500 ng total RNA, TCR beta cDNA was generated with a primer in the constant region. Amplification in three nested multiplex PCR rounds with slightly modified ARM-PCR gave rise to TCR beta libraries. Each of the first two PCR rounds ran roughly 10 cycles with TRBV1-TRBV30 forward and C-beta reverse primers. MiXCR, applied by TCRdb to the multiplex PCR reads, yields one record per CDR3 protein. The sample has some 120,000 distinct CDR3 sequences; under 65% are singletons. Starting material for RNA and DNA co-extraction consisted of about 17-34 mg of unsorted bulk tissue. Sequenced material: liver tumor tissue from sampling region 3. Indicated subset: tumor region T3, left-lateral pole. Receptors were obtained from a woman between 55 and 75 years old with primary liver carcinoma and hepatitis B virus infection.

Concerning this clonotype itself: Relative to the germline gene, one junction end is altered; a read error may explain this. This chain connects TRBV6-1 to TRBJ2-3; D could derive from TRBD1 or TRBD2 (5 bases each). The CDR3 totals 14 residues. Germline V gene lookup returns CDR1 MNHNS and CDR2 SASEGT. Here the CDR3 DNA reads TGTGCCAGCCTTCGTGGGGGTTTCACAGACACGCAGTATTTT. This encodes CASLRGGFTDTQYF.

Here the CDR3 DNA reads TGTGCCACCAGACAGGTCCACGAGCAGTACTTC. Protein product: CATRQVHEQYF. The genes are TRBV11-2 and TRBJ2-7; the D gene is possibly TRBD1 (6 bases). CDR3 length: 11 residues. Germline CDR1 is SGHAT and CDR2 is FQNNGV. With 10 bases removed from V and 5 bases from J, the gap between germline ends came to 12 bases.

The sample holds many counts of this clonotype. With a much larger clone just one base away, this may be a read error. The CDR3 reads CASSPARLAGGWENVQYF. The CDR3 nucleotides are TGTGCCAGCAGCCCGGCCCGACTAGCGGGAGGGTGGGAAAACGTTCAGTACTTC. This chain links TRBV11-3 with TRBJ2-4, with 14 positions matching TRBD2. This CDR3 is built from 18 residues. Per germline, CDR1 SGHNT and CDR2 YENEEA.

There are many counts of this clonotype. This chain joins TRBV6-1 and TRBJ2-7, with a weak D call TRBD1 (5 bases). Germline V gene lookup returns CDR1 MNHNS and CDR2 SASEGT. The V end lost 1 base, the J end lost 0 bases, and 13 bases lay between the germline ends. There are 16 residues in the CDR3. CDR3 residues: CASSEEEARGSYEQYF. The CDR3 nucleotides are TGTGCCAGCAGTGAAGAAGAGGCTAGGGGCTCCTACGAGCAGTACTTC.

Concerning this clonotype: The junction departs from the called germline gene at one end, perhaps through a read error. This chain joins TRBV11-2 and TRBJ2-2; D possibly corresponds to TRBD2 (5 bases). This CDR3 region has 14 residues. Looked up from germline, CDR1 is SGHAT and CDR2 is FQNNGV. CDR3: CASSLAGDTGEPFF. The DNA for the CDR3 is TGTGCCAGCAGCTTAGCGGGTGACACCGGGGAGCCGTTTTTT.

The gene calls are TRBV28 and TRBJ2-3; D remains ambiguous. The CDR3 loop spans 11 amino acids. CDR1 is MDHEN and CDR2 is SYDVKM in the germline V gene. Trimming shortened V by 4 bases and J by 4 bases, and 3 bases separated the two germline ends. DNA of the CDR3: TGTGCCAGCAGTTCCCCAGATACGCAGTATTTT. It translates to CASSSPDTQYF.

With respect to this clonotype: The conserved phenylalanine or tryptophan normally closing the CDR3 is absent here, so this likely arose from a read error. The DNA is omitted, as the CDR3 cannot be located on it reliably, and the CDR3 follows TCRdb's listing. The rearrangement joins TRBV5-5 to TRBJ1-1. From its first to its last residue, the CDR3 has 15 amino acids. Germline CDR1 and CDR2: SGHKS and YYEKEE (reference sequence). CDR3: CANRREDYTNTEALL.

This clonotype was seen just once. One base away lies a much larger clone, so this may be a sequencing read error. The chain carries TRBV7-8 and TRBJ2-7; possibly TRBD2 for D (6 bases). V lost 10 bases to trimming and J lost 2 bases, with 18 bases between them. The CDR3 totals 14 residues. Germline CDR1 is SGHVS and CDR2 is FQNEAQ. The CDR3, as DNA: TGTGCCACCTCAAAAAAGGCGGGAACCTACGAGCAGTACTTC. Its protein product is CATSKKAGTYEQYF.

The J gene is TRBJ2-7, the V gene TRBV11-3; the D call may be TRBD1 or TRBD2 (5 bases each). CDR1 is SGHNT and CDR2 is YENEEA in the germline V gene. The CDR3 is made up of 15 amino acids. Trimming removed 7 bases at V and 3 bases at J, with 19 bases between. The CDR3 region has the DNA TGTGCCAGCACCTTCTTCCCCCGGGACGGCTACGAGCAGTACTTC. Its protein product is CASTFFPRDGYEQYF.